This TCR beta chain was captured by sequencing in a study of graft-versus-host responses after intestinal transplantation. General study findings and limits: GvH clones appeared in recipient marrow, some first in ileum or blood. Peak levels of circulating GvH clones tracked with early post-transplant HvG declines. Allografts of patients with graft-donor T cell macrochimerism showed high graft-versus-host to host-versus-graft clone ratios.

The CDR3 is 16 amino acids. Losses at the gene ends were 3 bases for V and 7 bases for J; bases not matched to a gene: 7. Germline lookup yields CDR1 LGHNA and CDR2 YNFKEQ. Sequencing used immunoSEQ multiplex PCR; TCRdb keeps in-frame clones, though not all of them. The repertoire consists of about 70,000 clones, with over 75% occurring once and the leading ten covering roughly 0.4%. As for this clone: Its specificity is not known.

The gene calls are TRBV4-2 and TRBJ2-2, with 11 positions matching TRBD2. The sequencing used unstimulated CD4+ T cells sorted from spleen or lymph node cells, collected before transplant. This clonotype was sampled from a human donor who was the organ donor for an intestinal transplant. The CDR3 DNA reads TGTGCCAGCAGCCAGCAGACTAGCGGGGCTAACGGGGAGCTGTTTTTT. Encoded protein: CASSQQTSGANGELFF.